This T cell receptor (beta chain) originates from a study of blood T cells in healthy people across ages. Study-wide points: Estimated diversity across one million T cells was deemed an underestimate. The fall in TCR beta diversity per million T cells was roughly linear with age.

The CDR3 has 17 residues. Germline V gene sequence: CDR1 LGHDT, CDR2 YNNKEL (reference sequence). The ends lost 2 bases at V and 0 bases at J; junction bases unmatched: 9. A sample-barcoded 5' primer and a J-beta primer mix were used in a second PCR of roughly 7 to 11 cycles. Every molecule of cDNA carried a tag from a template-switch adaptor with 12 random nucleotides. Each single sample gave us at least 3 million CDR3-containing paired-end reads. TCRdb processed the 5' RACE reads anew with MiXCR; each CDR3 protein has one entry. The sample records 700,000 or so distinct CDR3 sequences, around 43% being singletons. As regards this clonotype: Its antigen is currently unknown.

The clonotype originates from a man of 80 years or more in good health. The specimen sequenced was blood. The chain links TRBV3-1 to TRBJ2-5; TRBD1 agrees at 7 bases. CDR3 coding DNA: TGTGCCAGCAGCCAACGAAGGGGGCAACTGGACCAAGAGACCCAGTACTTC. Its translation: CASSQRRGQLDQETQYF.